This T cell receptor (beta chain) was recorded in a study of T cell repertoires and Cas9 in healthy adults. Study overall: Multi-effector potency, cytotoxicity and lineage were assessed in SpCas9-reactive CD4 and CD8 T cells. Findings and caveats of the study: SpCas9-reactive regulatory T cells reportedly mitigated SpCas9-reactive effector T cells in vitro.

This CDR3 is 13 amino acids long. CDR1 ENHRY and CDR2 SYGVKD come from the germline V gene. Trimming shortened V by 6 bases and J by 0 bases, and 9 bases separated the two germline ends. On this clone: What it binds is unknown.

The assay was immunoSEQ multiplex PCR, and TCRdb's table has in-frame clones only and misses some. Altogether approximately 22,000 clones are present, under 95% being singletons, with the ten largest covering about 0.87%. The rearrangement links TRBV10-3 to TRBJ2-7, with D possibly being TRBD1 (6 bases). Sequencing input: CD4+ effector T cells (CD127+, CD25-, CD137-, CD154-) from PBMCs; culture status not recorded. The sequence was obtained from a human donor in good health. The CDR3 spells CAIRDRNSYEQYV. The CDR3 bases are TGTGCCATCAGGGACAGAAACTCCTACGAGCAGTACGTC.